These 18 T cell receptor beta chains came from one sample sequenced in a study of early T cells in non-severe SARS-CoV-2 infection. TCRdb fed the 5' RACE reads into MiXCR, producing one record per CDR3 protein. The profile shows around 48,000 distinct CDR3 sequences, roughly an eighth of them singletons. Source material: whole blood. These receptors were obtained from an adult who was a healthcare worker with PCR-confirmed SARS-CoV-2 infection or an uninfected control (not recorded which).

V and J are TRBV18 and TRBJ2-1, with a weak D call TRBD2 (5 bases). The germline CDR1 and CDR2 sequences are KGHSH and LQKENI. There are 12 residues in the CDR3. The ends were cut back, 3 bases at V and 9 bases at J, with 9 bases in the middle. CDR3 bases: TGTGCCAGCTCACCCCTGGGGAGTGAGCAGTTCTTC. It codes for CASSPLGSEQFF.

The chain carries TRBV6-6 and TRBJ1-4; D call uncertain. Germline CDR1 and CDR2: MNHNY and SVGAGI (reference sequence). The CDR3 loop spans 13 amino acids. Trimming cost V 4 bases and J 8 bases, with 11 bases left between them. The CDR3 region is CASSSSQGEKLFF. The CDR3 region has the DNA TGTGCCAGCAGTTCCAGCCAAGGAGAAAAACTGTTTTTT.

The chain combines TRBV7-8 with TRBJ1-2, with D unclear. Germline V CDR1 and CDR2: SGHVS, FQNEAQ. V shed 5 bases and J shed 4 bases, with 8 bases lying between them. CDR3 length: 12 residues. The CDR3 region has the DNA TGTGCCAGCAGCCCGAGGCGCTATGGCTACACCTTC. It codes for CASSPRRYGYTF.

This clonotype was observed many times. The J gene is TRBJ2-2, the V gene TRBV5-1, with a weak D call TRBD1 (6 bases). Between the trimmed V and J ends, which lost 3 bases and 8 bases, there was a span of 11 bases. Germline CDR1 is SGHRS and CDR2 is YFSETQ. The CDR3 spans 13 residues. The CDR3 region is CASSWTVGGELFF. The DNA of the CDR3 is TGCGCCAGCAGCTGGACAGTTGGTGGGGAGCTGTTTTTT.

This clonotype occurred a few times. The chain joins TRBV30 to TRBJ1-1, with D uncertain. V lost 0 bases and J lost 5, with 10 bases in between. This CDR3 spans 13 amino acids. Germline V gene sequence: CDR1 GTSNPN, CDR2 SVGIG (reference sequence). CDR3 bases: TGTGCCTGGAGTGTACGGCGGGCGACTGAAGCTTTCTTT. Protein sequence: CAWSVRRATEAFF.

This clonotype was picked up a small number of times. J is TRBJ2-4 and V is TRBV11-2; tentative D call: TRBD1 (6 bases). The CDR3 is made up of 16 amino acids. Trimming took off 5 bases at V and 6 bases at J, with 20 bases between the two ends. Germline V gives CDR1 SGHAT, CDR2 FQNNGV. This chain's CDR3 is CASSLQLGRGRNIQYF. The CDR3 nucleotides are TGTGCCAGCAGCCTCCAGCTCGGCAGGGGAAGAAACATTCAGTACTTC.

This clonotype occurred many times. The chain links TRBV19 to TRBJ1-2, with 7 bases fitting TRBD1. This CDR3 region has 13 residues. In germline, CDR1 is LNHDA, CDR2 SQIVND (reference sequence). The trim removed 6 bases at V and 2 bases at J, leaving 3 bases unmatched. The CDR3 region is CASRTGLNYGYTF. As DNA, the CDR3 is TGTGCCAGTAGGACAGGGCTGAACTATGGCTACACCTTC.

The rearrangement uses TRBV20-1 and TRBJ1-6; 8 bases fit TRBD1. With 6 bases clipped from V and 9 bases from J, the junction kept 13 bases outside the gene matches. The V gene's germline CDR1 is DFQATT and CDR2 SNEGSKA (reference sequence). The CDR3 is 15 residues long. For the CDR3, the DNA is TGCAGTGCCCATCCTGACAGGGGCGCGGGTTCACCCCTCCACTTT. It specifies CSAHPDRGAGSPLHF.

J is TRBJ1-2 and V is TRBV6-5, with 7 bases fitting TRBD1. V shed 5 bases, J shed 3 bases, and the junction held 9 bases outside the gene matches. Germline V gene lookup returns CDR1 MNHEY and CDR2 SVGAGI. CDR3 length equals 15 residues. Here the CDR3 DNA reads TGTGCCAGCAGTCATTGGCGTGACAGGGACTATGGCTACACCTTC. Encoded protein: CASSHWRDRDYGYTF.

In this sample, this clonotype turned up many times. The V call is TRBV6-2 or TRBV6-3, the J call TRBJ1-5, with 7 nucleotides matching TRBD1. This CDR3 is 15 amino acids long. V lost 1 base to trimming and J lost 4 bases; unmatched junction nucleotides: 4. The germline CDR1 and CDR2 sequences are MNHEY and SVGEGT. The CDR3 spells CASSYLAGGNQPQHF. Here the CDR3 DNA reads TGTGCCAGCAGTTACTTAGCAGGGGGAAATCAGCCCCAGCATTTT.

This clonotype appeared a few times. The chain couples TRBV29-1 to TRBJ1-1, with 7 bases fitting TRBD1. CDR1 and CDR2 (germline): SQVTM, ANQGSEA. V dropped 7 bases and J dropped 8; count of bases not matched to a gene: 13. The CDR3 contains 13 residues. The CDR3 nucleotides are TGCAGCGCGGGACAGAACCCTGAACTGGAAGCTTTCTTT. Protein: CSAGQNPELEAFF.

This clonotype was recorded many times. The V gene is TRBV12-3 or TRBV12-4, the J gene TRBJ1-5, with 9 bases identical to TRBD1. Trimming cost V 6 bases and J 7 bases; bases outside gene matches: 7. The CDR3 has 14 amino acids. The CDR3 coding sequence is TGTGCCAGCAGGGAACAGGGGGCTAGGCAGCCCCAGCATTTT. It codes for CASREQGARQPQHF.

Note on this clonotype: A much bigger clone sits one base away, suggesting this may be a read error. The chain joins TRBV9 to TRBJ2-3; the match to TRBD2 covers 14 bases. Germline values: CDR1 SGDLS, CDR2 YYNGEE. CDR3 length equals 17 residues. Written as DNA, the CDR3 is TGTGCCAGCAGCGCCAAAAGGGGGACTAGCGGGAGAGATACGCAGTTTTTT. Protein: CASSAKRGTSGRDTQFF.

Within the sample, this clonotype is medium-sized. The chain combines TRBV28 with TRBJ2-4; 7 bases line up with TRBD1. The V gene's germline CDR1 is MDHEN and CDR2 SYDVKM. V lost 7 bases and J lost 0; bases outside the gene matches: 3. CDR3 length equals 14 residues. CDR3 sequence reads: CASMDRLAKNIQYF. The CDR3, as DNA: TGTGCCAGCATGGACAGGCTAGCCAAAAACATTCAGTACTTC.

V usage is TRBV4-1 and J usage is TRBJ1-2; D possibly corresponds to TRBD1 (5 bases). V was shortened by 0 bases and J by 8 bases, with 19 bases between the two germline ends. This CDR3 has 16 amino acids. The germline V gene has CDR1 MGHRA and CDR2 YSYEKL. CDR3 in amino acids: CASSQDPQGGARGYTF. In nucleotides, the CDR3 is TGCGCCAGCAGCCAAGATCCGCAGGGAGGGGCTCGCGGCTACACCTTC.

This clonotype was observed many times. The gene calls are TRBV30 and TRBJ1-1, with D unresolved. Germline CDR1 GTSNPN, CDR2 SVGIG (reference sequence). Trimming pared 8 bases from V and 3 bases from J, leaving 13 bases between. The CDR3 contains 12 residues. Here the CDR3 DNA reads TGTGCCGTGGGCCGGAGCCACACTGAAGCTTTCTTT. It translates to CAVGRSHTEAFF.

The table lists this clonotype with many counts. J is TRBJ1-1 and V is TRBV5-4, with 9 bases fitting TRBD1. CDR1 is SGHNT, CDR2 YYREEE, per germline (reference sequence). CDR3 length equals 15 residues. The J segment lost 2 bases and the V segment lost 4 bases, leaving 6 bases of the junction unmatched. CDR3 sequence reads: CASSPPTGGNTEAFF. In DNA form, the CDR3 reads TGTGCCAGCAGCCCTCCCACAGGGGGCAACACTGAAGCTTTCTTT.

This clonotype was counted only a few times. This chain connects TRBV28 to TRBJ1-6; 7 bases fit TRBD1. J lost 4 bases, V lost 2 bases, and 2 bases had no gene match. The CDR3 has 15 residues. CDR1 is MDHEN and CDR2 is SYDVKM in the germline V gene. This CDR3 is CASSLPGGYNSPLHF. The CDR3 nucleotides read TGTGCCAGCAGTTTACCAGGGGGATATAATTCACCCCTCCACTTT.